These 8 T cell receptor beta chains originate from one sample sequenced in a study of T cell repertoires in ileal Crohn's disease. The protocol was immunoSEQ multiplex PCR, while the TCRdb copy is restricted to in-frame clones and leaves out a portion. Of 13,000 to 15,000 clones in the sample, around four fifths were seen once. The specimen sequenced was ileal tissue. The receptors originated from an adult with Crohn's disease.

The rearrangement joins TRBV11-2 to TRBJ2-3, with D possibly TRBD2 on 6 matching bases. The CDR3 length is 15 residues. Germline values: CDR1 SGHAT, CDR2 FQNNGV. Between the trimmed V and J ends, which lost 5 bases and 0 bases, there was a span of 12 bases. CDR3 in amino acids: CASSPLSGSTDTQYF. In DNA, the CDR3 is TGTGCCAGCAGCCCCCTTAGCGGAAGCACAGATACGCAGTATTTT.

The chain is built from TRBV14 and TRBJ1-5; TRBD1 matches at 7 bases. This CDR3 region has 15 residues. CDR1 and CDR2 from the germline V gene are SGHDN and FVKESK. V lost 4 bases, J lost 1 base, and 4 bases stayed unmatched. CDR3 DNA: TGTGCCAGCAGCCGCGGGACAGTGAGCAATCAGCCCCAGCATTTT. Its translation: CASSRGTVSNQPQHF. Combining the CDR3 with reference TRBV14 and TRBJ1-5 gives the whole variable domain EAGVTQFPSHSVIEKGQTVTLRCDPISGHDNLYWYRRVMGKEIKFLLHFVKESKQDESGMPNNRFLAERTGGTYSTLKVQPAELEDSGVYFCASSRGTVSNQPQHFGDGTRLSIL.

This clone was found once. The chain links TRBV6-5 to TRBJ1-2; D not resolved. This CDR3 spans 14 amino acids. V lost 2 bases and J 2 bases, leaving 9 bases between the germline ends. The germline CDR1 and CDR2 sequences are MNHEY and SVGAGI. The CDR3 bases are TGTGCCAGCAGTTACGCGTCGGAGAACTATGGCTACACCTTC. Its translation is CASSYASENYGYTF.

The rearrangement uses TRBV4-3 and TRBJ1-1; a possible D gene is TRBD1 (6 bases). Germline CDR1 is LGHNA and CDR2 is YSLEER. CDR3 length: 13 residues. Trimming stripped 1 base from V and 5 bases from J, with 8 bases between. The CDR3 spells CASSQAGVTEAFF. CDR3 bases: TGCGCCAGCAGCCAAGCAGGGGTAACTGAAGCTTTCTTT.

Details on this clone: The junction differs from germline at one of its ends, possibly a read error. The J gene is TRBJ1-3, the V gene TRBV7-9, with TRBD1 matching 9 bases. CDR1 is SEHNR, CDR2 FQNEAQ, per germline (reference sequence). The CDR3 covers 14 residues. CDR3: CASSLGGQGSTIYF. CDR3 sequence (DNA): TGTGCCAGCAGCTTAGGGGGACAGGGAAGCACCATATATTTT.

The chain links TRBV30 to TRBJ1-3, with unresolved D. V shed 8 bases and J shed 0 bases, with 11 bases lying between them. This CDR3 contains 13 residues. Germline CDR1 GTSNPN, CDR2 SVGIG (reference sequence). In DNA, the CDR3 is TGTGCCGCCAACAGCGGCTCTGGAAACACCATATATTTT. Its translation is CAANSGSGNTIYF.

The V call is TRBV7-2, the J call TRBJ2-5, with D possibly matching TRBD2 (7 bases). The length of the CDR3 is 15 residues. The V end lost 5 bases, the J end lost 1 base, and 14 bases lay between the germline ends. Per germline, CDR1 SGHTA and CDR2 FQGNSA. In nucleotides, the CDR3 is TGTGCCAGCAGCCCCGGTGCGGGGGCCCAAGAGACCCAGTACTTC. This codes for CASSPGAGAQETQYF.

The V gene is TRBV18, the J gene TRBJ2-6; D is uncertain. Between the trimmed V and J ends, which lost 10 bases and 0 bases, there was a span of 4 bases. CDR1 is KGHSH and CDR2 is LQKENI in the germline V gene. This CDR3 is built from 12 residues. The CDR3 bases are TGTGCCACCCTCTCTGGGGCCAACGTCCTGACTTTC. It codes for CATLSGANVLTF.